This is a list of T cell receptor beta chains from one sample in a study of technical replicates of blood from a few donors. Sequenced by immunoSEQ multiplex PCR; TCRdb stores in-frame clones only, minus some. The sample lists approximately 81,000 clones, roughly 77% occurring once. The sequenced sample was PBMCs. All receptors come from a human donor in good health. Some clones in this sample may be carry-over from other donors' samples. CDR3s include the opening cysteine and the closing phenylalanine or tryptophan. The D gene is left open where the match is weak. Expanded clones get a size class; other rows say once, few or many, or leave the size out.

clone_size j_call v_call d_call cdr3_nt cdr3_aa
. TRBJ2-1 TRBV29-1 . TGCAGTGTTGGGCGGGACTCCTACAATGAGCAGTTCTTC CSVGRDSYNEQFF
. TRBJ2-2 TRBV10-3 . TGTGCCATCAGTAACCTAGAGGACACCGGGGAGCTGTTTTTT CAISNLEDTGELFF
few TRBJ2-7 TRBV15 . TGTGCCACCAGCAGAGATCAGTTCGGAGCAACCTACGAGCAGTACTTC CATSRDQFGATYEQYF
few TRBJ2-1 TRBV7-9 TRBD2 TGTGCCAGCAGCCCAGTGGTGGGACTAGCGGAGAATGAGCAGTTCTTC CASSPVVGLAENEQFF
. TRBJ2-1 TRBV19 TRBD1 TGTGCCACTAGACAGGGCTATGAGCAGTTCTTC CATRQGYEQFF
. TRBJ2-5 TRBV11-3 TRBD2 TGTGCCAGCAGCGCGACTAGCGGGAGTGGGAGAGAGACCCAGTACTTC CASSATSGSGRETQYF
. TRBJ2-5 TRBV29-1 TRBD2 TGCAGCGTGGGTGCTAGCGGACAAGAGACCCAGTACTTC CSVGASGQETQYF
. TRBJ1-1 TRBV27 . TGTGCCAGCAGTTTATCGCAGGGGCCTGAAGCTTTCTTT CASSLSQGPEAFF
few TRBJ1-2 TRBV30 . TGTGCCTGGACCGGAGCGACCCTAGTGGGCTACACCTTC CAWTGATLVGYTF
. TRBJ1-2 TRBV5-6 . TGTGCCAGCAGGGAAGCCGGGACGCCCGGGGGGGGCTACACCTTC CASREAGTPGGGYTF
. TRBJ1-3 TRBV28 TRBD1 TGTGCCAGCAGTGGACAGGGGATTGGAAACACCATATATTTT CASSGQGIGNTIYF
. TRBJ2-7 TRBV21-1 . TGTGCCAGCAGCAATGTAACGTGGCGGGGAATCCTAGGTTCCTACGAGCAGTACTTC CASSNVTWRGILGSYEQYF
. TRBJ2-3 TRBV6-4 . TGTGCCAGAAACCCCAGGGGTTGGACAGATACGCAGTATTTT CARNPRGWTDTQYF
. TRBJ2-1 TRBV9 TRBD2 TGTGCCAGCAGCGTAGAAGCGGGGGGACTTCTCTACAATGAGCAGTTCTTC CASSVEAGGLLYNEQFF
. TRBJ2-7 TRBV5-1 . TGCGCCAGCAGCCTCGGGGCCGGGGGTATCTACGAGCAGTACTTC CASSLGAGGIYEQYF
. TRBJ1-2 TRBV30 TRBD1 TGTGCCTGGAGTTCGGACAGGGGGTCCTATGGCTACACCTTC CAWSSDRGSYGYTF
once TRBJ2-5 TRBV6-5 . TGTGCCAGCAGGTACAGAACCTATAGTGTGGAGACCCAGTACTTC CASRYRTYSVETQYF
. TRBJ1-1 TRBV29-1 . TGCAGCGCCGACAGACTGAACACTGAAGCTTTCTTT CSADRLNTEAFF
. TRBJ1-1 TRBV5-6 TRBD1 TGTGCCAGCAGTTGGACCGGGACAGGGGGCATCGCTTTCTTT CASSWTGTGGIAFF
. TRBJ2-7 TRBV9 TRBD1 TGTGCCAGCAGCGTAGGGACAGGGAGTAATCGGTACGAGCAGTACTTC CASSVGTGSNRYEQYF
. TRBJ1-6 TRBV2 . TGTGCCAGCAGTGAAGGGAACAGGGTTTCACCCCTCCACTTT CASSEGNRVSPLHF
. TRBJ1-1 TRBV10-3 . TGTGCCATCAGCTCGGCAGCGATGAACACTGAAGCTTTCTTT CAISSAAMNTEAFF
once TRBJ2-4 TRBV11-2 . TGTGCCAGCAGCACGGGGGCCAAAAACATTCAGTACTTC CASSTGAKNIQYF
. TRBJ2-2 TRBV5-1 . TGCGCCAGCAGCTTGATGGGGGCTGGAGGGGAGCTGTTTTTT CASSLMGAGGELFF
few TRBJ1-1 TRBV6-5 . TGTGCCAGCAGTTACTCGAGGAGGGGTGAAGCTTTCTTT CASSYSRRGEAFF
. TRBJ2-5 TRBV7-2 TRBD2 TGTGCCAGCAGCGATACGACTAGCGGGAGGGCAGAGACCCAGTACTTC CASSDTTSGRAETQYF
. TRBJ1-6 TRBV27 TRBD1 TGTGCCAGCAGTTTAGGACAGGGTAGGGCACCCCTCCACTTT CASSLGQGRAPLHF
few TRBJ2-7 TRBV19 TRBD2 TGTGCCAGTCAGCGGGGGGGATTTAGCTCCTACGAGCAGTACTTC CASQRGGFSSYEQYF
. TRBJ2-3 TRBV7-2 TRBD2 TGTGCCAGCAGCTTAGAATATAGCGGGGGGGTTAAAGATACGCAGTATTTT CASSLEYSGGVKDTQYF
few TRBJ2-1 TRBV28 . TGTGCCAGCAGTTTACCGACGGGGAAATCGGGTAATGAGCAGTTCTTC CASSLPTGKSGNEQFF
. TRBJ2-3 TRBV12-5 . TGTGCTAGTGGTTTGGTTGCGCCAGATACGCAGTATTTT CASGLVAPDTQYF
few TRBJ1-2 TRBV18 . TGTGCCAGCTCACCACCGGTAACAGGGCAGCACTATGGCTACACCTTC CASSPPVTGQHYGYTF
few TRBJ1-6 TRBV29-1 . TGCAGCGTATCACAGGATACCGATAATTCACCCCTCCACTTT CSVSQDTDNSPLHF
once TRBJ2-7 TRBV7-2 TRBD2 TGTGCCAGCAGCTTAACACCGCGGGAGGCGGGGTCCTACGAGCAGTACTTC CASSLTPREAGSYEQYF
. TRBJ1-1 TRBV4-3 . TGCGCCAGCACCCTTACCCGGGGGAGTAACACTGAAGCTTTCTTT CASTLTRGSNTEAFF
. TRBJ2-5 TRBV5-6 . TGTGCCAGCAGCCCGGAGGGAGTCGTCCTCCAAGAGACCCAGTACTTC CASSPEGVVLQETQYF
. TRBJ2-7 TRBV5-4 . TGTGCCAGCAGTTCCGGACAGTGGGGGGGCGAGCAGTACTTC CASSSGQWGGEQYF
few TRBJ2-7 TRBV5-8 TRBD2 TGTGCCAGCACCCCTCGGGGGGGATCCTACGAGCAGTACTTC CASTPRGGSYEQYF
. TRBJ1-2 TRBV18 . TGTGCCAGCTCACCCTTAGGACAGATACTACAACCTGATTATAACTATGGCTACACCTTC CASSPLGQILQPDYNYGYTF
once TRBJ2-3 TRBV7-2 . TGTGCCAGCAGCTTGAGGGTCCTCTACACAGATACGCAGTATTTT CASSLRVLYTDTQYF
few TRBJ1-4 TRBV4-3 . TGCGCCAGCACCCCAAATTCGGATATCGGGGAAAAACTGTTTTTT CASTPNSDIGEKLFF
. TRBJ1-1 TRBV13 . TGTGCCAGCAGCTACCCCGGGAAAAATAGGGCTTTCTTT CASSYPGKNRAFF
. TRBJ1-2 TRBV7-9 TRBD1 TGTGCCAGCAGCTTAGGACAGGGGTATGGCTACACCTTC CASSLGQGYGYTF
. TRBJ2-1 TRBV30 TRBD2 TGTGCCTGCAGCCTCGCCGGGGGGGCGAATGAGCAGTTCTTC CACSLAGGANEQFF
. TRBJ1-2 TRBV14 TRBD1 TGTGCCAGCAGCCTTCACACAGGGGGCCTTGGCTACACCTTC CASSLHTGGLGYTF
. TRBJ1-6 TRBV7-2 . TGTGCCAGCAGCTCACAGGGTTCACCCCTCCACTTT CASSSQGSPLHF
. TRBJ2-6 TRBV7-9 TRBD1 TGTGCCAGCAGCGATGGGACAGGGGGCAGTACTGGGGCCAACGTCCTGACTTTC CASSDGTGGSTGANVLTF
. TRBJ2-1 TRBV10-3 . TGTGCCATCAGTGTAGCGGGACAGGGTAGGAATGAGCAGTTCTTC CAISVAGQGRNEQFF
few TRBJ1-6 TRBV5-1 TRBD1 TGCGCCAGCAGCTCGGCGACAGGGGGTAATTCACCCCTCCACTTT CASSSATGGNSPLHF
. TRBJ1-1 TRBV9 . TGTGCCAGCAGCGCGGGGTACAACTTGAACACTGAAGCTTTCTTT CASSAGYNLNTEAFF
. TRBJ1-1 TRBV6-5 TRBD1 TGTGCCAGCAGTTACGAGGGGGCAGGGGCTTTCTTT CASSYEGAGAFF
. TRBJ2-3 TRBV4-2 . TGTGCCAGCAGCCCCGGTTTCACAGATACGCAGTATTTT CASSPGFTDTQYF
. TRBJ2-1 TRBV30 TRBD2 TGTGCCTGGAGTGTACTTCTAGCGGGGGGGCCTAGTCCCAATGAGCAGTTCTTC CAWSVLLAGGPSPNEQFF
. TRBJ2-2 TRBV9 TRBD2 TGTGCCAGCAGCGAGGGTAGCGGGGGGAACACCGGGGAGCTGTTTTTT CASSEGSGGNTGELFF